Below are 32 T cell receptor beta chains sequenced from a single sample in a study of blood T cell repertoires in COVID-19. Sequencing was performed with immunoSEQ multiplex PCR; in TCRdb, only in-frame clones are kept and a portion is missing. The data hold 140,000 to 150,000 clones, with about four fifths observed a single time. The sample comprised peripheral blood. The source of these receptors is a human donor with acute or convalescent COVID-19. The donor label of this sample is uncertain.

This clone was detected a few times. The chain has TRBV30 and TRBJ2-3, with D possibly matching TRBD2 (6 bases). With 3 bases removed from V and 5 bases from J, the gap between germline ends came to 12 bases. Germline V gene lookup returns CDR1 GTSNPN and CDR2 SVGIG (reference sequence). The CDR3 sequence is 13 residues long. This chain's CDR3 is CAWSPRGGDTQYF. The DNA for the CDR3 is TGTGCCTGGAGCCCCCGGGGAGGAGATACGCAGTATTTT.

The rearrangement joins TRBV4-1 to TRBJ1-3, with D hard to call. V lost 0 bases and J lost 0, with 6 bases in between. The germline V gene has CDR1 MGHRA and CDR2 YSYEKL. The CDR3 totals 15 residues. CDR3 amino acids: CASSQESSSGNTIYF. The CDR3 DNA follows: TGCGCCAGCAGCCAAGAATCATCCTCTGGAAACACCATATATTTT.

The chain recombines TRBV11-2 with TRBJ2-7; 9 bases align to TRBD1. With 5 bases clipped from V and 9 bases from J, the junction kept 14 bases outside the gene matches. The CDR3 consists of 15 residues. Germline values: CDR1 SGHAT, CDR2 FQNNGV. The CDR3 DNA is TGTGCCAGCAGCGTCTACTCCACAGGGGGCTTAGGGCAGTACTTC. This sequence encodes CASSVYSTGGLGQYF.

The chain has TRBV19 and TRBJ1-6; 9 bases line up with TRBD1. Germline-derived CDR1 and CDR2 are LNHDA and SQIVND (reference sequence). V was pared by 3 bases and J by 0 bases, with 3 bases of the junction left unmatched. CDR3 length: 17 amino acids. CDR3 DNA sequence: TGTGCCAGTAGTATTGGGACAGGGAGCTCCTATAATTCACCCCTCCACTTT. It yields the protein CASSIGTGSSYNSPLHF. Full variable domain (outside the CDR3, taken from reference TRBV19 and TRBJ1-6): DGGITQSPKYLFRKEGQNVTLSCEQNLNHDAMYWYRQDPGQGLRLIYYSQIVNDFQKGDIAEGYSVSREKKESFPLTVTSAQKNPTAFYLCASSIGTGSSYNSPLHFGNGTRLTVT.

In this sample, this clone turned up once. The chain employs TRBV18 and TRBJ1-1; 9 bases fit TRBD1. Germline trimming cut 6 bases from V and 3 bases from J; bases unmatched to any gene: 11. CDR1 is KGHSH and CDR2 is LQKENI in the germline V gene. This CDR3 is 16 amino acids long. As DNA, the CDR3 is TGTGCCAGCTCCCCGGGACAGGGAGTGGGTTACACTGAAGCTTTCTTT. The encoded protein is CASSPGQGVGYTEAFF.

The chain uses TRBV29-1 and TRBJ2-1; 7 nucleotides agree with TRBD2. V shed 7 bases, J shed 8 bases, and the junction held 8 bases outside the gene matches. The CDR3 covers 12 residues. Germline loops: CDR1 SQVTM, CDR2 ANQGSEA. CDR3 sequence: CSAETSIDEQFF. CDR3 nucleotide sequence: TGCAGCGCTGAGACTAGCATCGATGAGCAGTTCTTC.

The chain recombines TRBV21-1 with TRBJ1-1; the D call in the table, TRBD1, was not verified against the DNA. TRBV21-1 represents a pseudogene. The CDR3 covers 19 residues. The CDR3 DNA is TGTGCCAGCAGCAAAGTTGGGTGCGGAGTTGAGAACAGGGGGCATGGGGCTTTCTTT. Protein sequence: CASSKVGCGVENRGHGAFF.

The J gene is TRBJ1-3, the V gene TRBV5-1, with D unclear. CDR1 and CDR2 (germline): SGHRS, YFSETQ. The germline V and J ends were trimmed by 0 bases and 9 bases, with 19 bases remaining between them. CDR3 size: 16 residues. In DNA form, the CDR3 reads TGCGCCAGCAGCTTGGGCAGAAATGATCCCCGAAGCACCATATATTTT. This sequence encodes CASSLGRNDPRSTIYF.

Only one count was recorded for this clone. The V and J genes are TRBV19 and TRBJ2-3; TRBD1 agrees at 10 bases. The CDR3 totals 14 residues. Germline V gene sequence: CDR1 LNHDA, CDR2 SQIVND (reference sequence). V shed 2 bases and J 5 bases; nucleotides not matched to a gene: 1. The CDR3 region is CASSIRTGGDTQYF. Written as DNA, the CDR3 is TGTGCCAGTAGTATACGGACAGGGGGAGATACGCAGTATTTT.

Ten or more counts support this clone. The genes are TRBV12-5 and TRBJ2-1; TRBD2 is a possible D gene (5 bases). CDR3 size: 14 residues. The germline V gene has CDR1 LGHNT and CDR2 FRNRAP. Trimming shortened V by 8 bases and J by 0 bases, and 11 bases separated the two germline ends. The CDR3 protein is CASMIGSSYNEQFF. The CDR3, as DNA: TGTGCTAGTATGATAGGGAGCTCCTACAATGAGCAGTTCTTC.

V gene TRBV12-3 or TRBV12-4 combines with J gene TRBJ1-6, with D maybe TRBD1 (5 bases). CDR3 length: 12 residues. V lost 7 bases and J lost 9, with 10 bases in between. The CDR3 region is CASTQGPSPLHF. The CDR3 nucleotides read TGTGCCAGCACTCAGGGCCCTTCACCCCTCCACTTT.

The V gene is TRBV30, the J gene TRBJ1-6; 11 positions match TRBD1. The CDR3 contains 16 residues. Germline CDR1 GTSNPN, CDR2 SVGIG (reference sequence). The V segment lost 2 bases and the J segment 10 bases; nucleotides outside the gene matches: 10. The CDR3 protein is CAWSTSGQGAGSPLHF. CDR3 sequence (DNA): TGTGCCTGGAGTACTTCCGGACAGGGGGCAGGATCACCCCTCCACTTT.

The chain employs TRBV15 and TRBJ1-1; weak D call: TRBD1 (5 bases). V was pared by 1 base and J by 6 bases, with 18 bases between. Germline lookup yields CDR1 LNHNV and CDR2 YYDKDF (reference sequence). The CDR3 totals 16 residues. The CDR3 loop is CATSRAMGLSGAEAFF. The CDR3 DNA follows: TGTGCCACCAGCAGAGCCATGGGACTCTCCGGGGCTGAAGCTTTCTTT.

The rearrangement links TRBV9 to TRBJ2-7; tentative D call: TRBD2 (5 bases). Looked up from germline, CDR1 is SGDLS and CDR2 is YYNGEE. The CDR3 has 12 amino acids. V gave up 0 bases and J gave up 5 bases, with 6 bases separating them. For the CDR3, the DNA is TGTGCCAGCAGCGTAGAGGGAGACGAGCAGTACTTC. This codes for CASSVEGDEQYF. Using reference TRBV9 and TRBJ2-7 for the parts outside the CDR3, the full variable domain is DSGVTQTPKHLITATGQRVTLRCSPRSGDLSVYWYQQSLDQGLQFLIQYYNGEERAKGNILERFSAQQFPDLHSELNLSSLELGDSALYFCASSVEGDEQYFGPGTRLTVT.

The J gene is TRBJ1-2, the V gene TRBV5-1; a weak D match, TRBD1 (6 bases). The CDR3 length is 13 residues. Looked up from germline, CDR1 is SGHRS and CDR2 is YFSETQ. V lost 4 bases and J lost 4, with 11 bases in between. The CDR3 DNA follows: TGCGCCAGCAGCCCGGGGACATCCTATGGCTACACCTTC. It yields the protein CASSPGTSYGYTF.

The chain carries TRBV7-9 and TRBJ1-1, with TRBD1 as a possible D gene (5 bases). V was cut by 4 bases and J by 3 bases, with 15 bases left in between. The CDR3 has 15 residues. Germline V lookup: CDR1 SEHNR, CDR2 FQNEAQ (reference sequence). The CDR3 loop is CASSSPEGLHTEAFF. For the CDR3, the DNA is TGTGCCAGCAGCTCCCCCGAGGGACTCCACACTGAAGCTTTCTTT.

The V gene is TRBV30, the J gene TRBJ1-2, with a weak D call TRBD1 (6 bases). CDR1 and CDR2 from the germline V gene are GTSNPN and SVGIG (reference sequence). The CDR3 consists of 12 residues. Trimming removed 7 bases from V and 5 bases from J, with 14 bases in between. The CDR3 loop reads CASSPRGYGYTF. The CDR3 region has the DNA TGTGCCTCCAGTCCCAGGGGTTATGGCTACACCTTC.

V and J are TRBV24-1 and TRBJ2-3; D gene uncertain. Trimming cost V 4 bases and J 6 bases, with 10 bases left between them. Germline V gene data show CDR1 as KGHDR and CDR2 as SFDVKD. The CDR3 consists of 13 residues. Written as DNA, the CDR3 is TGTGCCACCAGTGAGTTCGCCAGGGATACGCAGTATTTT. Its protein product is CATSEFARDTQYF.

V is TRBV9 and J is TRBJ2-7; the D gene is possibly TRBD2 (6 bases). Per germline, CDR1 SGDLS and CDR2 YYNGEE. V was pared by 0 bases and J by 6 bases, with 10 bases between. This CDR3 has 13 amino acids. The CDR3 loop reads CASSVDGSGEQYV. The CDR3 coding sequence is TGTGCCAGCAGCGTAGATGGTAGCGGCGAGCAGTACGTC.

This chain connects TRBV19 to TRBJ2-3; 11 nucleotides agree with TRBD2. Germline CDR1 LNHDA, CDR2 SQIVND (reference sequence). V shed 5 bases, J shed 6 bases, and the junction held 10 bases outside the gene matches. There are 16 residues in the CDR3. CDR3 amino acids: CASSYPSGGQGDTQYF. The CDR3 DNA sequence: TGTGCCAGTAGTTACCCTAGCGGGGGGCAGGGGGATACGCAGTATTTT.

There are a few counts of this clone. The V call is TRBV5-3, the J call TRBJ1-6; tentative D call: TRBD1 (6 bases). TRBV5-3 is filed as an ORF, its function uncertain. Trimming removed 5 bases at V and 0 bases at J, with 15 bases between. This CDR3 contains 17 residues. The CDR3 protein is CARSSGAPLSYNSPLHF. CDR3 coding DNA: TGTGCCAGAAGTTCAGGGGCCCCCCTCTCCTATAATTCACCCCTCCACTTT.

The CDR3 loop is CASSSWQERANEKLFF. For the CDR3, the DNA is TGTGCCAGCAGTTCATGGCAGGAGAGGGCTAATGAAAAACTGTTTTTT. The V and J genes are TRBV27 and TRBJ1-4; D remains unclear. CDR1 is MNHEY and CDR2 is SMNVEV in the germline V gene (reference sequence). Between the trimmed V and J ends, which lost 4 bases and 3 bases, there was a span of 15 bases. The CDR3 covers 16 residues.

This chain joins TRBV27 and TRBJ2-3; TRBD2 matches at 10 bases. The CDR3 is 17 residues long. With V trimmed by 3 bases and J by 5 bases, 11 bases remained unmatched. The V gene's germline CDR1 is MNHEY and CDR2 SMNVEV (reference sequence). The CDR3 bases are TGTGCCAGCAGTTTCTGGCAAGCGGGGGGGCCGAGAGATACGCAGTATTTT. Amino acids: CASSFWQAGGPRDTQYF.

V usage is TRBV5-5 and J usage is TRBJ1-1; perhaps TRBD1 as D (5 bases). Germline CDR1 reads SGHKS; CDR2 reads YYEKEE (reference sequence). The CDR3 loop spans 15 amino acids. Trimming left V 5 bases short and J 4 bases short, with 18 bases between. The CDR3 bases are TGTGCCAGCAGTTCAGGGTTCGAACAGAGCACTGAAGCTTTCTTT. This sequence encodes CASSSGFEQSTEAFF.

The V call is TRBV5-4, the J call TRBJ2-1, with D possibly matching TRBD1 (5 bases). The germline CDR1 and CDR2 sequences are SGHNT and YYREEE (reference sequence). The V gene lost 4 bases and the J gene lost 4 bases, with 9 bases spanning the gap. This CDR3 region has 13 residues. Here the CDR3 reads CASSRDSYNEQFF. The CDR3 DNA is TGTGCCAGCAGCCGCGACAGTTACAATGAGCAGTTCTTC.

The chain links TRBV18 to TRBJ1-3; D is perhaps TRBD1 (5 bases). The CDR3 consists of 17 residues. V was pared by 2 bases and J by 1 base, with 15 bases between. Germline V CDR1 and CDR2: KGHSH, LQKENI. As DNA, the CDR3 is TGTGCCAGCTCACCAATGGACACTCTATGGTCTGGAAACACCATATATTTT. Encoded protein: CASSPMDTLWSGNTIYF.

There are many counts of this clone. The V call is TRBV6-6, the J call TRBJ1-1; D remains ambiguous. CDR3 length equals 16 residues. CDR1 is MNHNY, CDR2 SVGAGI, per germline (reference sequence). Trimming removed 0 bases from V and 0 bases from J, with 11 bases in between. The CDR3 loop is CASSYSISVMNTEAFF. For the CDR3, the DNA is TGTGCCAGCAGTTACTCGATATCGGTAATGAACACTGAAGCTTTCTTT.

The chain carries TRBV6-5 and TRBJ2-5; 13 bases are shared with TRBD2. Germline V gene lookup returns CDR1 MNHEY and CDR2 SVGAGI. The CDR3 spans 15 residues. Germline trimming cut 8 bases from V and 4 bases from J; bases unmatched to any gene: 7. CDR3 in amino acids: CASGSTSGGPETQYF. CDR3 coding DNA: TGTGCCAGCGGATCGACTAGCGGGGGGCCAGAGACCCAGTACTTC.

V usage is TRBV10-3 and J usage is TRBJ1-1; tentatively, D is TRBD1 (5 bases). The CDR3 loop spans 14 amino acids. The germline CDR1 and CDR2 sequences are ENHRY and SYGVKD. Between the trimmed V and J ends, which lost 10 bases and 7 bases, there was a span of 22 bases. The DNA for the CDR3 is TGTGCCACCCGGAGAAAGGGGCAAGAGGATGAAGCTTTCTTT. This sequence encodes CATRRKGQEDEAFF.

The V and J genes are TRBV2 and TRBJ1-1; D remains ambiguous. This CDR3 is 14 amino acids long. V lost 0 bases and J 1 base, leaving 6 bases between the germline ends. Germline V CDR1 and CDR2: SNHLY, FYNNEI. The CDR3 bases are TGTGCCAGCAGTGAAGCGCGAGGGAACACTGAAGCTTTCTTT. This encodes CASSEARGNTEAFF.

The CDR3 coding sequence is TGTGCCACCAGCAGAGAGGCAGGGTGGGATTATGGCTACACCTTC. It yields the protein CATSREAGWDYGYTF. V and J are TRBV15 and TRBJ1-2, with D possibly being TRBD1 (5 bases). The V gene's germline CDR1 is LNHNV and CDR2 YYDKDF (reference sequence). V lost 0 bases to trimming and J lost 5 bases, with 13 bases between them. The CDR3 consists of 15 residues.

The gene calls are TRBV24-1 and TRBJ2-1, with TRBD2 identical over 10 bases. J lost 9 bases, V lost 3 bases, and 10 bases had no gene match. The CDR3 has 16 residues. Germline CDR1 KGHDR, CDR2 SFDVKD. CDR3 DNA sequence: TGTGCCACCAGTGATCGACTAGCGGGTCTTTACGGTGAGCAGTTCTTC. Translating gives CATSDRLAGLYGEQFF.